The rows below give T cell receptor beta chains drawn from one sample of a study of T cell responses to AZD1222 COVID-19 vaccine. Sequenced by immunoSEQ multiplex PCR; TCRdb stores in-frame clones only, minus some. The sample has about 100,000 clones, approximately 90% seen once; the top ten hold 5%. Sequences were derived from peripheral blood, sampled on day 0 of AZD1222 vaccination. These receptors came from an adult in good health. Each CDR3 is given with its conserved first and last residue. Fields, in order: V gene, J gene, D gene, clone size, CDR3 protein, CDR3 DNA. A D gene is named only where the DNA matches it firmly. Clone sizes are given selectively: once, few, many, or a class where the clone is expanded.

v_gene: TRBV24-1
j_gene: TRBJ2-1
d_gene: TRBD2
abundance: -
CDR3aa: CATSDSSGTNSYNEQFF
CDR3nt: TGTGCCACCAGTGATTCCTCCGGGACTAACTCCTACAATGAGCAGTTCTTC

v_gene: TRBV2
j_gene: TRBJ1-3
d_gene: -
abundance: -
CDR3aa: CASSEGPPGSGNTIYF
CDR3nt: TGTGCCAGCAGTGAGGGCCCCCCGGGGTCTGGAAACACCATATATTTT

v_gene: TRBV3-1/TRBV3-2
j_gene: TRBJ2-5
d_gene: -
abundance: -
CDR3aa: CASSPLGVETQYF
CDR3nt: TGTGCCAGCAGCCCCCTCGGGGTAGAGACCCAGTACTTC

v_gene: TRBV9
j_gene: TRBJ2-2
d_gene: -
abundance: once
CDR3aa: CASSVNTGELFF
CDR3nt: TGTGCCAGCAGCGTAAACACCGGGGAGCTGTTTTTT

v_gene: TRBV20-1
j_gene: TRBJ1-2
d_gene: -
abundance: -
CDR3aa: CSGAGIYGYTF
CDR3nt: TGCAGCGGGGCAGGGATCTATGGCTACACCTTC

v_gene: TRBV13
j_gene: TRBJ2-2
d_gene: -
abundance: -
CDR3aa: CATNKDPGELFF
CDR3nt: TGTGCCACCAATAAGGACCCCGGGGAGCTGTTTTTT

v_gene: TRBV4-1
j_gene: TRBJ1-2
d_gene: -
abundance: few
CDR3aa: CASSQGGGRGNYGYTF
CDR3nt: TGCGCCAGCAGCCAAGGCGGTGGCAGGGGAAACTATGGCTACACCTTC

v_gene: TRBV10-2
j_gene: TRBJ2-2
d_gene: TRBD2
abundance: -
CDR3aa: CASRLSGGIANTGELFF
CDR3nt: TGCGCCAGCAGACTTAGCGGGGGGATTGCGAACACCGGGGAGCTGTTTTTT

v_gene: TRBV16
j_gene: TRBJ2-2
d_gene: -
abundance: medium-sized
CDR3aa: CASSRGSANTGELFF
CDR3nt: TGTGCCAGCAGCCGGGGGAGCGCGAACACCGGGGAGCTGTTTTTT

v_gene: TRBV4-3
j_gene: TRBJ2-7
d_gene: TRBD1
abundance: -
CDR3aa: CASSQDRDREQYF
CDR3nt: TGCGCCAGCAGCCAGGACAGGGATCGCGAGCAGTACTTC

v_gene: TRBV9
j_gene: TRBJ2-3
d_gene: -
abundance: few
CDR3aa: CASSVAQARSDTQYF
CDR3nt: TGTGCCAGCAGCGTAGCCCAAGCGAGGTCAGATACGCAGTATTTT

v_gene: TRBV6-5
j_gene: TRBJ1-5
d_gene: -
abundance: -
CDR3aa: CASRPDGPSNQPQHF
CDR3nt: TGTGCCAGCAGACCCGACGGACCTAGCAATCAGCCCCAGCATTTT

v_gene: TRBV3-1/TRBV3-2
j_gene: TRBJ1-2
d_gene: -
abundance: -
CDR3aa: CASSQEVGGGYTF
CDR3nt: TGTGCCAGCAGCCAAGAGGTCGGGGGGGGCTACACCTTC

v_gene: TRBV4-3
j_gene: TRBJ1-2
d_gene: -
abundance: -
CDR3aa: CASSQDLGDIGYTF
CDR3nt: TGCGCCAGCAGCCAAGATCTGGGGGACATCGGCTACACCTTC

v_gene: TRBV28
j_gene: TRBJ2-4
d_gene: -
abundance: few
CDR3aa: CASSPLVLSGKRGAKNIQYF
CDR3nt: TGTGCCAGCAGTCCCCTTGTGTTGTCAGGGAAAAGGGGCGCTAAAAACATTCAGTACTTC

v_gene: TRBV5-1
j_gene: TRBJ1-2
d_gene: -
abundance: -
CDR3aa: CASSLIYNYGYTF
CDR3nt: TGCGCCAGCAGCTTGATATATAACTATGGCTACACCTTC

v_gene: TRBV5-6
j_gene: TRBJ2-7
d_gene: TRBD1
abundance: -
CDR3aa: CASSLGTGPYEQYF
CDR3nt: TGTGCCAGCAGCTTGGGGACAGGCCCCTACGAGCAGTACTTC

v_gene: TRBV7-2
j_gene: TRBJ2-3
d_gene: -
abundance: -
CDR3aa: CASSLQVLVDTQYF
CDR3nt: TGTGCCAGCAGCTTACAGGTCCTCGTAGATACGCAGTATTTT

v_gene: TRBV14
j_gene: TRBJ2-7
d_gene: -
abundance: -
CDR3aa: CASSQDQGSEQYF
CDR3nt: TGTGCCAGCAGCCAAGATCAGGGTAGCGAGCAGTACTTC

v_gene: TRBV28
j_gene: TRBJ1-2
d_gene: TRBD1
abundance: -
CDR3aa: CASSLPQGAGYGYTF
CDR3nt: TGTGCCAGCAGTTTACCACAGGGGGCGGGCTATGGCTACACCTTC

v_gene: TRBV2
j_gene: TRBJ2-1
d_gene: -
abundance: -
CDR3aa: CASKVGGGEYEQFF
CDR3nt: TGTGCCAGCAAAGTGGGAGGGGGCGAGTATGAGCAGTTCTTC

v_gene: TRBV7-6
j_gene: TRBJ1-2
d_gene: TRBD1
abundance: -
CDR3aa: CASSLDRGEYGYTF
CDR3nt: TGTGCCAGCAGCTTGGACAGGGGCGAGTATGGCTACACCTTC

v_gene: TRBV10-3
j_gene: TRBJ1-1
d_gene: TRBD1
abundance: -
CDR3aa: CAITRTGEGTEAFF
CDR3nt: TGTGCCATCACTCGAACAGGGGAGGGGACTGAAGCTTTCTTT

v_gene: TRBV7-9
j_gene: TRBJ2-7
d_gene: TRBD2
abundance: -
CDR3aa: CASRTSGLYEQYF
CDR3nt: TGTGCCAGCAGGACTAGCGGCCTGTACGAGCAGTACTTC

v_gene: TRBV6-6
j_gene: TRBJ1-5
d_gene: TRBD1
abundance: -
CDR3aa: CASSPSVGTGLWDQPQHF
CDR3nt: TGTGCCAGCAGTCCTAGTGTGGGGACAGGCCTCTGGGATCAGCCCCAGCATTTT

v_gene: TRBV6-5
j_gene: TRBJ2-2
d_gene: -
abundance: -
CDR3aa: CASSYSAGGTGELFF
CDR3nt: TGTGCCAGCAGTTATAGCGCGGGTGGCACCGGGGAGCTGTTTTTT

v_gene: TRBV5-8
j_gene: TRBJ1-1
d_gene: -
abundance: -
CDR3aa: CASRPTGTSVNTEAFF
CDR3nt: TGTGCCAGCAGACCGACCGGGACTTCGGTGAACACTGAAGCTTTCTTT

v_gene: TRBV30
j_gene: TRBJ1-5
d_gene: -
abundance: -
CDR3aa: CAWSFGHENQPQHF
CDR3nt: TGTGCCTGGAGTTTTGGACACGAAAATCAGCCCCAGCATTTT

v_gene: TRBV6-2/TRBV6-3
j_gene: TRBJ2-5
d_gene: -
abundance: -
CDR3aa: CASSPRKETQYF
CDR3nt: TGTGCCAGCAGTCCGCGGAAGGAGACCCAGTACTTC

v_gene: TRBV21-1
j_gene: TRBJ2-5
d_gene: -
abundance: -
CDR3aa: CASSILQETQYF
CDR3nt: TGTGCCAGCAGCATCCTACAAGAGACCCAGTACTTC

v_gene: TRBV7-3
j_gene: TRBJ2-3
d_gene: -
abundance: -
CDR3aa: CASSWAAEDTQYF
CDR3nt: TGTGCCAGCAGCTGGGCCGCTGAAGATACGCAGTATTTT

v_gene: TRBV3-1/TRBV3-2
j_gene: TRBJ2-7
d_gene: -
abundance: once
CDR3aa: CASSQAAGYEQYF
CDR3nt: TGTGCCAGCAGCCAAGCGGCCGGCTACGAGCAGTACTTC

v_gene: TRBV28
j_gene: TRBJ2-3
d_gene: -
abundance: -
CDR3aa: CASSLSGGDTQYF
CDR3nt: TGTGCCAGCAGCCTCTCCGGGGGAGATACGCAGTATTTT

v_gene: TRBV27
j_gene: TRBJ2-1
d_gene: TRBD2
abundance: -
CDR3aa: CASSHSSGEAHNEQFF
CDR3nt: TGTGCCAGCAGTCATTCTAGCGGGGAGGCCCACAATGAGCAGTTCTTC

v_gene: TRBV5-1
j_gene: TRBJ2-7
d_gene: -
abundance: -
CDR3aa: CATLPFRMPYEQYF
CDR3nt: TGCGCCACCTTGCCATTTAGAATGCCCTACGAGCAGTACTTC

v_gene: TRBV20-1
j_gene: TRBJ1-1
d_gene: -
abundance: -
CDR3aa: CSASIGQNTEAFF
CDR3nt: TGCAGTGCTAGTATAGGGCAGAACACTGAAGCTTTCTTT

v_gene: TRBV6-5
j_gene: TRBJ2-3
d_gene: -
abundance: -
CDR3aa: CASSYWGSSSTDTQYF
CDR3nt: TGTGCCAGCAGTTACTGGGGGTCGTCTAGCACAGATACGCAGTATTTT

v_gene: TRBV30
j_gene: TRBJ1-1
d_gene: -
abundance: -
CDR3aa: CAWRDFGEAFF
CDR3nt: TGTGCCTGGAGGGATTTCGGTGAAGCTTTCTTT

v_gene: TRBV10-3
j_gene: TRBJ2-7
d_gene: TRBD1
abundance: -
CDR3aa: CAIKGDSSYEQYF
CDR3nt: TGTGCCATCAAAGGGGACAGTTCCTACGAGCAGTACTTC

v_gene: TRBV20-1
j_gene: TRBJ2-1
d_gene: TRBD2
abundance: -
CDR3aa: CSASASGENEQFF
CDR3nt: TGCAGTGCTAGTGCCAGCGGGGAAAATGAGCAGTTCTTC

v_gene: TRBV9
j_gene: TRBJ1-6
d_gene: -
abundance: -
CDR3aa: CASSVGSRMNSPLHF
CDR3nt: TGTGCCAGCAGCGTAGGTAGCAGGATGAATTCACCCCTCCACTTT

v_gene: TRBV7-9
j_gene: TRBJ2-7
d_gene: TRBD2
abundance: few
CDR3aa: CASSLGGGRETYEQYF
CDR3nt: TGTGCCAGCAGCTTAGGGGGCGGGAGGGAAACCTACGAGCAGTACTTC

v_gene: TRBV28
j_gene: TRBJ1-4
d_gene: -
abundance: once
CDR3aa: CASSVYGGGEKLFF
CDR3nt: TGTGCCAGCAGTGTATACGGGGGCGGTGAAAAACTGTTTTTT

v_gene: TRBV2
j_gene: TRBJ2-7
d_gene: -
abundance: -
CDR3aa: CASSEGRGLYEQYF
CDR3nt: TGTGCCAGCAGTGAGGGCAGGGGACTCTACGAGCAGTACTTC

v_gene: TRBV5-8
j_gene: TRBJ2-3
d_gene: -
abundance: -
CDR3aa: CACPPASYTDTQYF
CDR3nt: TGTGCCTGCCCCCCCGCCTCCTACACAGATACGCAGTATTTT

v_gene: TRBV5-4
j_gene: TRBJ2-7
d_gene: -
abundance: -
CDR3aa: CASSQGGFSYEQYF
CDR3nt: TGTGCCAGCAGCCAAGGCGGGTTCTCCTACGAGCAGTACTTC

v_gene: TRBV28
j_gene: TRBJ1-6
d_gene: -
abundance: -
CDR3aa: CASRRDNSRYSPLHF
CDR3nt: TGTGCCAGCAGGCGGGACAACTCAAGGTATTCACCCCTCCACTTT

v_gene: TRBV11-2
j_gene: TRBJ2-2
d_gene: -
abundance: -
CDR3aa: CASSLLRGNTGELFF
CDR3nt: TGTGCCAGCAGCTTACTCAGGGGTAACACCGGGGAGCTGTTTTTT

v_gene: TRBV4-2
j_gene: TRBJ2-2
d_gene: TRBD2
abundance: -
CDR3aa: CASSQGLAGGGVPANTGELFF
CDR3nt: TGTGCCAGCAGCCAGGGACTAGCGGGGGGCGGGGTCCCGGCGAACACCGGGGAGCTGTTTTTT

v_gene: TRBV5-1
j_gene: TRBJ1-6
d_gene: -
abundance: -
CDR3aa: CASSLEGNNNSPLHF
CDR3nt: TGCGCCAGCAGCTTGGAGGGTAATAATAATTCACCCCTCCACTTT

v_gene: TRBV28
j_gene: TRBJ1-5
d_gene: TRBD1
abundance: -
CDR3aa: CASTRPGQARAQHF
CDR3nt: TGTGCCAGCACTCGACCGGGACAGGCCAGGGCCCAGCATTTT

v_gene: TRBV19
j_gene: TRBJ2-2
d_gene: -
abundance: -
CDR3aa: CASSQGLNTGELFF
CDR3nt: TGTGCCAGTAGTCAAGGGCTGAACACCGGGGAGCTGTTTTTT

v_gene: TRBV12-1
j_gene: TRBJ1-2
d_gene: -
abundance: -
CDR3aa: CASSSARGANYGYTF
CDR3nt: TGTGCCAGCAGCTCCGCGAGAGGAGCTAACTATGGCTACACCTTC

v_gene: TRBV5-1
j_gene: TRBJ1-2
d_gene: TRBD1
abundance: -
CDR3aa: CASSTGQGSGYTF
CDR3nt: TGCGCCAGCAGCACCGGACAGGGTTCTGGCTACACCTTC